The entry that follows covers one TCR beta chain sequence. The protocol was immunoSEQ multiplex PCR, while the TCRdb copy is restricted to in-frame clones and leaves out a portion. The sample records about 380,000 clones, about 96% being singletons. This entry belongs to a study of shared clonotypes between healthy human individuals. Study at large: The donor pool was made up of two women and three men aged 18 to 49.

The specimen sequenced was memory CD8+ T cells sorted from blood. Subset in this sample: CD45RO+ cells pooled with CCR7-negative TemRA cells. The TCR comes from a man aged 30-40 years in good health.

The CDR3 protein is CASSTYTASQSRANVLTF. The CDR3 DNA sequence: TGCGCCAGCAGCACCTACACAGCGTCACAAAGTCGGGCCAACGTCCTGACTTTC. The chain recombines TRBV4-3 with TRBJ2-6; D uncertain. CDR3 length: 18 amino acids. V was cut by 5 bases and J by 5 bases, with 22 bases left in between. From germline, CDR1 is LGHNA and CDR2 YSLEER.